This TCR beta chain was obtained from a study of T cell changes during pregnancy in multiple sclerosis. TCRdb keeps only in-frame clones here, not all; method: immunoSEQ multiplex PCR. The table shows 70,000 to 75,000 clones, with more than 80% occurring only once. Germline lookup yields CDR1 SGDLS and CDR2 YYNGEE. The CDR3 length is 13 residues. J was trimmed by 3 bases and V by 2 bases; bases with no gene match: 0. The rearrangement links TRBV9 to TRBJ2-7; 9 nucleotides align to TRBD2. The receptor was isolated from a female donor in good health, enrolled as a control in a pregnancy study. The material sequenced was peripheral blood, taken in the second trimester of pregnancy. The CDR3 region is CASSVSGSYEQYF. The CDR3 nucleotides read TGTGCCAGCAGCGTTAGCGGGAGCTACGAGCAGTACTTC. Combining the CDR3 with reference TRBV9 and TRBJ2-7 gives the whole variable domain DSGVTQTPKHLITATGQRVTLRCSPRSGDLSVYWYQQSLDQGLQFLIQYYNGEERAKGNILERFSAQQFPDLHSELNLSSLELGDSALYFCASSVSGSYEQYFGPGTRLTVT.